This T cell receptor beta chain was identified in a study of T cell responses to AZD1222 COVID-19 vaccine. Findings and caveats of the study: It was only after the peak T cell response that any repertoires were sampled. Per reports, nearly half of all spike-specific TCRs target regions that are unmutated in variants. Following two doses of AZD1222, Spike-specific TCR breadth and depth rose. Most donors were white British and more were female, and clonal diversity was possibly underestimated.

Here immunoSEQ multiplex PCR was the method, and the copy in TCRdb shows in-frame clones only, minus some. The data show about 140,000 clones, 92% seen once. Points on this clone: Its antigen is unidentified.

In germline, CDR1 is KGHDR, CDR2 SFDVKD. The CDR3 runs to 15 residues. The V and J ends lost 3 bases and 7 bases respectively, with 15 bases between them. V usage is TRBV24-1 and J usage is TRBJ2-1, with D possibly TRBD2 on 6 matching bases. The clonotype was recovered from an adult in good health. Material: peripheral blood, obtained on day 0 of AZD1222 vaccination. CDR3 DNA sequence: TGTGCCACCAGTGATGCCCGGGGGACCTTAAATGAGCAGTTCTTC. It yields the protein CATSDARGTLNEQFF.